Here is one T cell receptor beta chain with its context. The target of this receptor is not known. Nothing much larger sits one base from this clone, and base qualities are not available. The CDR3 holds 11 amino acids from the cysteine to the phenylalanine. Only CDR3 DNA is held: 33 bases, read in frame from base 1. From the germline V gene (reference sequence), CDR1 is LNHDA and CDR2 is SQIVND. The sample belongs to a study of cytomegalovirus exposure and HLA in healthy donors (dated 2017 in TCRdb). About the full investigation: In an earlier analysis of some 550 of the donors, 276 Gb of sequence data and 90 million to 120 million unique TCR beta sequences from about 190 million T cells were reported. A later genetic analysis took genome-wide SNP genotypes for about three fifths of the roughly 700 donors and used that subset as a discovery cohort. To predict cytomegalovirus infection status, the study combined high-throughput TCR immunosequencing, statistical association of individual TCRs with disease status, and machine learning. HLA typing covered class I and class II loci at four-digit resolution. Donor age, sex, ethnicity and CMV serostatus were collected together with the repertoire data. The genetic ancestry cluster associated with self-reported Caucasian donors included around four fifths of the approximately 410 genotyped donors. In a later analysis, previously published TCR beta repertoires from 666 donors were re-analyzed and high-resolution HLA genotyping was added so that TCR occurrence patterns could be studied. In addition to the first cohort of 650 to 800 subjects, a separate validation cohort of approximately 130 different subjects was used. On average, roughly 240,000 unique TCR beta nucleotide sequences were sequenced per donor among fewer than 500 genotyped donors of the cohort, with about 17% of those sequences being non-productive. In the later analysis, no new phenotypic data were used to find candidate immune exposures; instead, reliance was placed on TCR beta sequences and their occurrence across donors. Using immunosequencing, the study profiled T cell repertoires from about 620 subjects and related those repertoires to cytomegalovirus serostatus. Several DR-DQ haplotypes were handled as single units for association and clustering because linkage in the cohort was strong. Typing coverage differed by locus: A, B, C, DRB1 and DQB1 were typed in about 620-640 donors, DQA1 in about 500, DPA1 in 600 to 610, and DPB1 in 472. An early release that covered fewer than 750 HLA-typed donors contained about 300 gigabases of sequencing data and about 93 million unique TCR sequences. The aim of the study was to test whether cataloging public T cell receptors could identify signatures of past pathogen exposure. In an earlier analysis of 500 to 650 of the donors, high-throughput TCR beta sequencing was used to judge whether each TCR beta V gene segment behaved as functional or pseudogenic. Every repertoire in the discovery cohort had been generated on one and the same sequencing platform.

The investigation overall reported the following: In a later analysis, HLA-associated TCR beta chains were found to be more clonally expanded and to have lower generation probabilities than equally common non-associated chains. V-gene and J-gene trimming of TCR beta chains was associated with a missense DCLRE1C variant in a later genetic analysis, and the association was replicated in an independent cohort. Cytomegalovirus status was reported to be diagnosed by the classifier with high specificity and sensitivity in both the original and validation cohorts. Compared with the approximately 600-donor mean, donors in an Asian-associated ancestry cluster had fewer N-insertions in productive TCRs, according to a later genetic analysis. In a later analysis, TCR association rates were found to vary across HLA loci, with the most associated TCRs seen for DRB1 alleles and the fewest for HLA-C alleles. In a later analysis, several top co-occurrence clusters were reported to appear linked to parvovirus B19, influenza, CMV and Epstein-Barr virus. Specific HLA alleles were associated with 18,000 or so TCR beta sequences at a false discovery rate of 0.05 in a later analysis. Because HLA typing was unavailable for some donors at each locus, only the typed subset was used in association tests. For the cohort, immune exposure information was limited to CMV serostatus. Broadly in line with IMGT annotations, most TCR beta V segments showed up in productive rearrangements about 87% or about 30% of the time in an earlier analysis of around 550 of the donors. Some IMGT-functional V segments, including TRBV6-2 and TRBV6-3, could not be told apart with the 87-base-pair reads, so those segments were excluded. The sequencing pipeline was judged likely to have produced a cluster of highly shared sequence variants as a technical artifact. Assigning TCR associations to individual alleles was difficult when HLA alleles, especially DR and DQ, strongly co-occurred. Roughly uniform sequencing depth across donors was assumed in presence/absence analyses, although this assumption may not hold. A total of about 180 TCR beta chains were listed by the study as associated with cytomegalovirus. This cohort had only TCR beta chains sequenced, and the lack of alpha or paired-chain data limited which features could be detected. Most TCR sequences were observed very rarely across donors, whereas some public TCRs were present in many individuals. A few of the identified cytomegalovirus-associated TCR beta chains were confirmed in vitro to be specific for cytomegalovirus antigens. A further reported finding was that TCR beta sequences accurately predicted the HLA-A and HLA-B alleles for most subjects in the first cohort. Correlated functional status among segregating V segments might reflect linkage disequilibrium, but an unknown experimental factor could not be ruled out. The authors suggested that the approach could potentially be generalized to other disease states and immunological phenotypes. Because counts were too low, around 17 rarely observed V segments, including chromosome 9 orphons, were left out of the earlier analysis of several hundred of the donors. Most CMV-associated TCR beta chains appeared to be HLA-restricted in a later analysis, and the HLA associations seemed to be driven largely by CMV exposure.

In total, fewer than 750 healthy bone marrow donors made up the cohort. Cohort members were all nominally healthy when sampled, although unrecorded immune exposures were likely present. The donor was CMV seronegative and was included in the group of about 350 seronegative cohort members. Every donor gave a peripheral blood sample, and the peripheral blood mononuclear cells from that sample were used for TCR beta sequencing. The Qiagen DNeasy Blood Extraction Kit was used to extract genomic DNA from the blood cell samples. The library was obtained by the immunoSEQ multiplex PCR assay. The multiplex PCR relied on a mix of 60 forward primers for TCR Vbeta segments and 13 reverse primers for TCR Jbeta segments. A multiplex PCR assay on genomic DNA amplified the CDR3 region of rearranged TCR beta genes. On the Illumina HiSeq System, the amplified TCR beta libraries were sequenced as 87-base-pair reads. The authors' pipeline ran thus. A later analysis counted approximately 76 million unique TCR beta chains across the roughly 700 repertoires, and some 11 million of these chains were shared by at least two donors. Raw reads were error-corrected and collapsed into unique sequences by a nearest-neighbor algorithm in which closely related sequences were merged to remove PCR and sequencing errors. To assign V, D and J gene segments, CDR3 sequences were aligned to IMGT reference sequences. For a sequence to be retained, a match of at least six nucleotides to both a V gene segment and a J gene segment was required. A rearrangement was called productive if the CDR3 had no stop codons and remained in frame with V and J, and every other rearrangement was called non-productive. Following IMGT convention, CDR3 was defined as the stretch from the second conserved V-encoded cysteine up to the conserved J-encoded phenylalanine. The earlier analysis of a few hundred of the donors excluded any sequence lacking an unambiguous match to a single V gene segment. An earlier analysis of about 600 of the donors called V segments functional above 56.7% productive rearrangements and segregating when the between-donor standard deviation exceeded 5%. A statistical classification framework was built for diagnosing cytomegalovirus status from the catalog of TCR beta chain sequences. In a later analysis, V and J genes were assigned by comparing TCR nucleotide sequences against IMGT/GENE-DB human TR gene sequences. Using the TCRdist pipeline, a later analysis assigned CDR3 sequences along with most-parsimonious VDJ recombination scenarios. In a later analysis, each TCR beta chain was defined by its CDR3 amino acid sequence together with its V-gene family, and reads without a unique V-gene family were excluded. To address suspected cross-contamination and a sequencing artifact, a later analysis removed some 620 highly shared, low-generation-probability nucleotide sequences. In a later analysis, a clonal expansion index was calculated for each public chain from normalized within-repertoire ranks of inferred template counts. Generation probabilities in a later analysis came from a VDJ recombination model fitted to out-of-frame rearrangements, and those results were checked against IGoR. Hypergeometric tests were used in a later analysis to score TCR-TCR, TCR-HLA and TCR-CMV co-occurrence, with a repertoire-size bias correction applied to the TCR pairs. To estimate false discovery rates, a later analysis permuted the HLA or CMV assignments 20 times. A later analysis grouped co-occurring TCRs with DBSCAN, adding TCRdist sequence similarity when clustering within HLA-allele-positive subsets. Repertoires with fewer than 30,000 or more than 120,000 public chains were left out of co-occurrence clustering, as were roughly five repertoires with anomalous nucleotide sharing. In its TCRdb copy, this immuneACCESS table keeps in-frame sequences only and misses some clones. Where compared with another copy, unresolved V genes explain less than half of these, and the others have no known cause. The V and J calls and clone size come from that table; D and trimming were worked out from the DNA. The sample records about 200,000 clones, approximately 80% of which are singletons. The ten largest clones take up about 1.4% of the sample.

The sequenced material came from PBMCs. The chain joins TRBV19 to TRBJ2-5; too little of a D gene remains to name it. The DNA end is more similar to TRBJ2-7, so the J call may be wrong. This clonotype originated in a girl between 5 and 17 years old in good health and CMV-seronegative. In nucleotide form, the sequence is TGTGCCAGTAGCCTTATCCACGAGCAGTACTTC. Translated, it reads CASSLIHEQYF.